Listed below are T cell receptor beta chains from one sample, sequenced in a study of response to subunit inactivated influenza vaccine. From the RT-PCR reads, TCRdb called clonotypes with MiXCR, one entry per CDR3 protein. This table has 550,000 to 800,000 distinct CDR3 sequences, 14% appearing once. The source material was PBMCs from blood, sampled 14 days before vaccination. The source is a man in his forties or fifties who received an inactivated influenza vaccine. CDR3s include the opening cysteine and the closing phenylalanine or tryptophan. D genes are given only for firm matches. Part of the rows lack a size; the others show once, few, many or a class for expanded clones.

v_call	d_call	clone_size	j_call	cdr3_aa	cdr3_nt
TRBV12-3/TRBV12-4	-	few	TRBJ1-1	CASRKGVGNTEAFF	TGTGCCAGCAGGAAGGGGGTGGGGAACACTGAAGCTTTCTTT
TRBV6-5	-	once	TRBJ1-1	CASSYGGLVDTEAFF	TGTGCCAGCAGTTACGGGGGGCTAGTGGACACTGAAGCTTTCTTT
TRBV20-1	TRBD1	-	TRBJ1-4	CSARGYRSRDRETNEKLFF	TGCAGTGCTAGAGGCTACCGGTCCCGGGACAGGGAAACTAATGAAAAACTGTTTTTT
TRBV9	-	many	TRBJ2-5	CASSVGGESGKTQYF	TGTGCCAGCAGCGTAGGAGGGGAGTCCGGGAAGACCCAGTACTTC
TRBV4-1	TRBD1	many	TRBJ1-2	CASSQQQGFSHYGYTF	TGCGCCAGCAGCCAGCAACAGGGGTTTTCGCACTATGGCTACACCTTC
TRBV9	-	-	TRBJ2-1	CASSVAPGVEQFF	TGTGCCAGCAGCGTAGCCCCAGGTGTTGAGCAGTTCTTC
TRBV28	-	-	TRBJ2-7	CASTSSSYEQYF	TGTGCCAGCACCTCTAGCAGTTACGAGCAGTACTTC
TRBV24-1	TRBD1	-	TRBJ2-5	CARRGQQETQYF	TGTGCCCGACGGGGACAGCAAGAGACCCAGTACTTC
TRBV12-3/TRBV12-4	-	few	TRBJ2-4	CASSPRQRIAKNIQYF	TGTGCCAGCAGTCCACGACAGCGAATAGCCAAAAACATTCAGTACTTC
TRBV5-1	TRBD2	few	TRBJ2-7	CASSLGSAGANEQYF	TGCGCCAGCAGCTTGGGGTCGGCGGGAGCGAACGAGCAGTACTTC
TRBV28	-	few	TRBJ2-6	CASRTPASGANVLTF	TGTGCCAGCAGAACTCCCGCCTCTGGGGCCAACGTCCTGACTTTC
TRBV12-3/TRBV12-4	-	many	TRBJ1-1	CASSIRRDMAEAFF	TGTGCCAGCAGTATACGAAGGGATATGGCTGAAGCTTTCTTT
TRBV7-9	TRBD1	few	TRBJ1-2	CASSAIPGQGAYGYTF	TGTGCCAGCAGCGCAATACCGGGACAGGGGGCCTACGGCTACACCTTC
TRBV18	-	few	TRBJ1-1	CASSPQSDSNTEAFF	TGTGCCAGCTCACCACAGTCAGATTCGAACACTGAAGCTTTCTTT
TRBV20-1	TRBD2	-	TRBJ2-7	CSATGTSGSFYEQYF	TGCAGTGCCACCGGGACTAGCGGGAGTTTCTACGAGCAGTACTTC
TRBV9	-	-	TRBJ2-7	CASSAYNNPYEQYF	TGTGCCAGCAGCGCCTACAACAACCCCTACGAGCAGTACTTC
TRBV5-1	-	-	TRBJ1-1	CASSLGTRGGEAFF	TGCGCCAGCAGCTTGGGGACAAGGGGCGGTGAAGCTTTCTTT
TRBV3-1	-	-	TRBJ1-1	CAGSRWGANTEAFF	TGTGCCGGCAGCCGCTGGGGGGCGAACACTGAAGCTTTCTTT
TRBV12-3/TRBV12-4	-	many	TRBJ2-1	CASWRGYEQFF	TGTGCCAGTTGGAGGGGGTATGAGCAGTTCTTC
TRBV4-3	-	-	TRBJ1-6	CASSQEALGNNSPLHF	TGCGCCAGCAGCCAAGAAGCCTTAGGAAATAATTCACCCCTCCACTTT
TRBV28	TRBD2	-	TRBJ2-1	CASSLWGGNEQFF	TGTGCCAGCAGTTTATGGGGGGGGAATGAGCAGTTCTTC
TRBV30	-	-	TRBJ1-1	CAWSSPSWGEGMNTEAFF	TGTGCCTGGAGTTCCCCATCTTGGGGGGAGGGGATGAACACTGAAGCTTTCTTT
TRBV29-1	TRBD2	few	TRBJ2-1	CSVVGGGGAYNEQFF	TGCAGCGTTGTCGGGGGGGGAGGGGCCTACAATGAGCAGTTCTTC
TRBV4-2	-	many	TRBJ1-4	CASSQDLGDGKLFF	TGTGCCAGCAGCCAAGATCTAGGAGACGGAAAACTGTTTTTT